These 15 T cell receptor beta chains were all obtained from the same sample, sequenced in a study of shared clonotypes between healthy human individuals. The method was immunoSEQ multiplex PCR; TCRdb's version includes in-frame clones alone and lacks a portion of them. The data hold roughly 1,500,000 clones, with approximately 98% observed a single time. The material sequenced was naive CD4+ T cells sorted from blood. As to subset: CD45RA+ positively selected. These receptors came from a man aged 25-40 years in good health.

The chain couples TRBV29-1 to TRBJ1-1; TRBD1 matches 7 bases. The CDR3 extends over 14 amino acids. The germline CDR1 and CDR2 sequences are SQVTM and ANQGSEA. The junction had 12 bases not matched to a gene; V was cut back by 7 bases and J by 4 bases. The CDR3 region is CSERQGVMATEAFF. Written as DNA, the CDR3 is TGCAGCGAAAGACAGGGAGTGATGGCCACTGAAGCTTTCTTT.

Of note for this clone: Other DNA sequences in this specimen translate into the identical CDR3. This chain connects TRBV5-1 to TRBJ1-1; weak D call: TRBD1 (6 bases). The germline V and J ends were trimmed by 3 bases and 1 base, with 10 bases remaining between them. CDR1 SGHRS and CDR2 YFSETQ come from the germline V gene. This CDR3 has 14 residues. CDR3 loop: CASSSRGPNTEAFF. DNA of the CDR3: TGCGCCAGCAGCTCCAGGGGACCGAACACTGAAGCTTTCTTT.

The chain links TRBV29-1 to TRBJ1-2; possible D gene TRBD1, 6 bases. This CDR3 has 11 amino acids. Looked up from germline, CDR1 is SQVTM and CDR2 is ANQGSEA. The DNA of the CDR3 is TGCACCGGACAGTTTAACTATGGCTACACCTTC. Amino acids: CTGQFNYGYTF.

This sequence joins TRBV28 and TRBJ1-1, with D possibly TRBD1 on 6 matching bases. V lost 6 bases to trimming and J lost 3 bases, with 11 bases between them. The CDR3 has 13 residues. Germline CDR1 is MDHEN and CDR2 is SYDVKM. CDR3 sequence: CASRTTGYTEAFF. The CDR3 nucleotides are TGTGCCAGCAGAACCACAGGGTACACTGAAGCTTTCTTT.

The CDR3 spells CASSRTSGANTGELFF. Here the CDR3 DNA reads TGTGCCAGCAGCCGGACTAGCGGAGCGAACACCGGGGAGCTGTTTTTT. V usage is TRBV11-3 and J usage is TRBJ2-2; 10 bases agree with TRBD2. V was clipped by 5 bases and J by 0 bases; unmatched bases: 3. Germline values: CDR1 SGHNT, CDR2 YENEEA. CDR3 size: 16 residues.

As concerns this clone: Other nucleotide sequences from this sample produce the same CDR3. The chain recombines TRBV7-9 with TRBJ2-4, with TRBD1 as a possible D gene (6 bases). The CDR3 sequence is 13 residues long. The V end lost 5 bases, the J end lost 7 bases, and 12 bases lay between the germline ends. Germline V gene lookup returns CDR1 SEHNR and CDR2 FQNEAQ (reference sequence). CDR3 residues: CASSRGQGNIQYF. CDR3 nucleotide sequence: TGTGCCAGCAGCCGGGGACAAGGTAACATTCAGTACTTC.

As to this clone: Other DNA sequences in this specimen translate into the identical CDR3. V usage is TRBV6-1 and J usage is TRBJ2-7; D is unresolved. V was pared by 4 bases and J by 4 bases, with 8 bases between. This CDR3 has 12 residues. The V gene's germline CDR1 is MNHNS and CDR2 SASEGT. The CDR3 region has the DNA TGTGCCAGCAGTGGAGGAGTGTACGAGCAGTACTTC. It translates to CASSGGVYEQYF.

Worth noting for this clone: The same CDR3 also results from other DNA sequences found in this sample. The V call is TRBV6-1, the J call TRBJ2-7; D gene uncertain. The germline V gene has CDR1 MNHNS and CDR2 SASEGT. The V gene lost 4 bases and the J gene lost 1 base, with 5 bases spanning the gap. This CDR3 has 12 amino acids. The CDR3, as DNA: TGTGCCAGCAGTGCCGTTTCCTACGAGCAGTACTTC. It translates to CASSAVSYEQYF.

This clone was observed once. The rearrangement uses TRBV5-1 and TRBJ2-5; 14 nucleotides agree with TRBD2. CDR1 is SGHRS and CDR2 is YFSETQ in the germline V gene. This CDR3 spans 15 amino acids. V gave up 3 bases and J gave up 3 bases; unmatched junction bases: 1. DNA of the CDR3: TGCGCCAGCAGCTCGGGACTAGCGGGGGAAGAGACCCAGTACTTC. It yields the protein CASSSGLAGEETQYF.

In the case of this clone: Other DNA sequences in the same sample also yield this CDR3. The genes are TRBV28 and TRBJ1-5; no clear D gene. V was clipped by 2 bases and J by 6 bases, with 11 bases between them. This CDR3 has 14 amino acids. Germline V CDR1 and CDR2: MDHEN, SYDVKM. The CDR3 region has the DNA TGTGCCAGCAGTTTACTGGGTCTTGGTCAGCCCCAGCATTTT. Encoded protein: CASSLLGLGQPQHF.

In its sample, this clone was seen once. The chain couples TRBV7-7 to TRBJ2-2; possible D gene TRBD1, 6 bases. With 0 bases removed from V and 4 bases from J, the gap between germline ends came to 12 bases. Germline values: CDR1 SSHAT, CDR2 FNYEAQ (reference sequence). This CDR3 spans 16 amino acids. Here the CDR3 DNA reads TGTGCCAGCAGCTTAGCGGCAGGGGCTTTCACCGGGGAGCTGTTTTTT. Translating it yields CASSLAAGAFTGELFF.

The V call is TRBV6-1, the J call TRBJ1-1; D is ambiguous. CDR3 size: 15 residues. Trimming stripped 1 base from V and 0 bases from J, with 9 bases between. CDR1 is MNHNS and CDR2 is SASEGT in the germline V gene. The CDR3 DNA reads TGTGCCAGCAGTGAAGGACGGTCCCTGAACACTGAAGCTTTCTTT. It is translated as CASSEGRSLNTEAFF.

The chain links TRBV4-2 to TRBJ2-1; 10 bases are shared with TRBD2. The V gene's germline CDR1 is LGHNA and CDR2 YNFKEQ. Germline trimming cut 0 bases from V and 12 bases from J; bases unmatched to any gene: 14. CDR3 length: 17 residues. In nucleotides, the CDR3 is TGTGCCAGCAGCCAAGAAGCAGGAATCGCTAGCGGGAGCTTGCAGTTCTTC. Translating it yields CASSQEAGIASGSLQFF.

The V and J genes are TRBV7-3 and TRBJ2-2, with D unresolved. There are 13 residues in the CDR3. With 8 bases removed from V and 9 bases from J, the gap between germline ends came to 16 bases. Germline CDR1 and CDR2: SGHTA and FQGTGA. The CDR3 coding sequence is TGTGCCAGCTCGCGAGCGAAGGGCCGGGAGCTGTTTTTT. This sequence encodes CASSRAKGRELFF.

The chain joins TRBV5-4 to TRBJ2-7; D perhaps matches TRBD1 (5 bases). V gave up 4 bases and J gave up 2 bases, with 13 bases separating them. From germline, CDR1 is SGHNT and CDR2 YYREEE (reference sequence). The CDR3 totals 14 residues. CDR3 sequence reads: CASSLQANPYEQYF. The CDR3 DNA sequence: TGTGCCAGCAGCCTACAGGCCAACCCCTACGAGCAGTACTTC.